The 3 T cell receptor beta chains given below trace back to one sample, sequenced in a study of OX40 agonist ivuxolimab in advanced cancers. Here immunoSEQ multiplex PCR was the method, and the copy in TCRdb shows in-frame clones only, minus some. This sample yields fewer than 100,000 clones, of which roughly 93% are seen a single time; under 0.35% belongs to the top ten. The sequencing used CD4+ or CD8+ T cells sorted from blood, collected in a trial of the OX40 agonist ivuxolimab. The source of these receptors is an adult with an advanced solid tumor such as melanoma, head and neck, liver or kidney cancer.

This chain uses TRBV4-2 with TRBJ2-1; TRBD2 matches at 9 bases. The ends lost 1 base at V and 7 bases at J; junction bases unmatched: 5. The germline CDR1 and CDR2 sequences are LGHNA and YNFKEQ. CDR3 size: 15 residues. The CDR3, as DNA: TGTGCCAGCAGCCAAGTAGCGGGAGCGGGTAATGAGCAGTTCTTC. Translation: CASSQVAGAGNEQFF.

The chain joins TRBV5-6 to TRBJ1-3; D is ambiguous. Looked up from germline, CDR1 is SGHDT and CDR2 is YYEEEE. V was trimmed by 0 bases and J by 0 bases, leaving 13 bases between them. This CDR3 region has 17 residues. CDR3 coding DNA: TGTGCCAGCAGCTTGGTGCCGGGTCTAAGCTCTGGAAACACCATATATTTT. It yields the protein CASSLVPGLSSGNTIYF.

V usage is TRBV7-8 and J usage is TRBJ2-2; 12 bases map to TRBD2. Trimming at V came to 7 bases and at J to 2 bases, leaving 11 bases not matched to a gene. The CDR3 extends over 18 amino acids. Germline V gene data show CDR1 as SGHVS and CDR2 as FQNEAQ. CDR3 amino acids: CASTTVLAGGGNTGELFF. The CDR3 DNA reads TGTGCCAGCACTACAGTACTAGCGGGAGGAGGAAACACCGGGGAGCTGTTTTTT.